The sequence of this TCR beta chain was determined in a study of OX40 agonist ivuxolimab in advanced cancers. V lost 8 bases to trimming and J lost 4 bases; unmatched junction nucleotides: 3. CDR3 size: 14 residues. Germline-derived CDR1 and CDR2 are SEHNR and FQNEAQ (reference sequence). Data came from immunoSEQ multiplex PCR; TCRdb stores just in-frame clones and leaves some out. This sample has over 75,000 clones, with 91% found just once. The input for sequencing was CD4+ or CD8+ T cells sorted from blood, taken in a trial of the OX40 agonist ivuxolimab. The origin of this receptor is an adult with an advanced solid tumor such as melanoma, head and neck, liver or kidney cancer. The chain carries TRBV7-9 and TRBJ2-3; 13 nucleotides line up with TRBD2. CDR3 amino acids: CASGLAGAPDTQYF. The CDR3 nucleotides are TGTGCCAGCGGACTAGCGGGAGCCCCAGATACGCAGTATTTT.